Shown below are 15 T cell receptor beta chains from a single sample sequenced in a study of T cell responses to AZD1222 COVID-19 vaccine. The data were produced by immunoSEQ multiplex PCR, yet TCRdb's version contains in-frame clones alone and is incomplete. This table holds roughly 80,000 clones, approximately 90% found once. This material consisted of peripheral blood, taken on day 0 of AZD1222 vaccination. The origin of the receptors is an adult in good health.

This clone was seen a few times. The chain uses TRBV2 and TRBJ1-5; a weak D match, TRBD1 (5 bases). Trimming pared 6 bases from V and 2 bases from J, leaving 11 bases between. CDR3 size: 14 residues. The germline gives CDR1 SNHLY, CDR2 FYNNEI. The CDR3 nucleotides are TGTGCCAGCAGCAGGGACGAGGGCAATCAGCCCCAGCATTTT. Its protein product is CASSRDEGNQPQHF.

The sample holds a few counts of this clone. The chain joins TRBV4-2 to TRBJ2-1; TRBD2 aligns across 9 bases. The CDR3 totals 16 residues. Germline CDR1 LGHNA, CDR2 YNFKEQ. V lost 0 bases and J lost 4; bases outside the gene matches: 4. This CDR3 is CASSQDGTSPYNEQFF. The CDR3 DNA sequence: TGTGCCAGCAGCCAAGACGGGACTAGCCCTTACAATGAGCAGTTCTTC.

The J gene is TRBJ1-2, the V gene TRBV4-2, with D uncertain. V was shortened by 1 base and J by 0 bases, with 6 bases between the two germline ends. The germline V gene has CDR1 LGHNA and CDR2 YNFKEQ. The CDR3 spans 14 residues. The CDR3 here is CASSQGLANYGYTF. DNA of the CDR3: TGTGCCAGCAGCCAAGGCTTGGCTAACTATGGCTACACCTTC.

The V and J genes are TRBV6-1 and TRBJ1-1; D may be TRBD1 (5 bases). The CDR3 runs 11 residues. V lost 3 bases and J lost 8, with 7 bases in between. Germline loops: CDR1 MNHNS, CDR2 SASEGT. The CDR3 nucleotides read TGTGCCAGCAGTGACAGGGTAGAAGCTTTCTTT. Its translation: CASSDRVEAFF.

The chain has TRBV10-2 and TRBJ2-1, with a weak D call TRBD2 (6 bases). V was cut by 6 bases and J by 7 bases, with 16 bases left in between. CDR1 is WSHSY, CDR2 SAAADI, per germline. The CDR3 has 14 amino acids. The CDR3 sequence is CASRETGTRNEQFF. As DNA, the CDR3 is TGCGCCAGCAGGGAAACCGGGACTCGAAATGAGCAGTTCTTC.

The gene calls are TRBV7-2 and TRBJ1-5; D unresolved. The V and J ends lost 2 bases and 7 bases respectively, with 12 bases between them. The CDR3 loop spans 14 amino acids. The V gene's germline CDR1 is SGHTA and CDR2 FQGNSA. The CDR3 region has the DNA TGTGCCAGCAGCTTAATTTCCGCGGAACAGCCCCAGCATTTT. Protein sequence: CASSLISAEQPQHF.

J is TRBJ2-1 and V is TRBV19; D is uncertain. Between the trimmed V and J ends, which lost 5 bases and 0 bases, there was a span of 5 bases. The CDR3 is made up of 13 amino acids. CDR1 is LNHDA and CDR2 is SQIVND in the germline V gene (reference sequence). CDR3 bases: TGTGCCAGTAGTCTTAGCTCCTACAATGAGCAGTTCTTC. Translated, it gives CASSLSSYNEQFF.

The V and J genes are TRBV15 and TRBJ2-1; possible D gene TRBD1, 6 bases. Germline CDR1 is LNHNV and CDR2 is YYDKDF (reference sequence). The ends were cut back, 3 bases at V and 4 bases at J, with 16 bases in the middle. The CDR3 spans 16 residues. The CDR3 sequence: CATSSSGTWVYNEQFF. CDR3 sequence (DNA): TGTGCCACCAGCAGTTCCGGGACATGGGTATACAATGAGCAGTTCTTC.

This sequence joins TRBV27 and TRBJ1-1, with D possibly matching TRBD1 (6 bases). Trimming stripped 4 bases from V and 7 bases from J, with 13 bases between. The germline CDR1 and CDR2 sequences are MNHEY and SMNVEV (reference sequence). The length of the CDR3 is 13 residues. CDR3 loop: CASSWGGQGEAFF. Written as DNA, the CDR3 is TGTGCCAGCAGTTGGGGGGGGCAGGGTGAAGCTTTCTTT.

The chain combines TRBV12-3 or TRBV12-4 with TRBJ1-4; D not resolved. Trimming took off 2 bases at V and 6 bases at J, with 7 bases between the two ends. The CDR3 runs 13 residues. The CDR3 here is CASSLWADEKLFF. The CDR3 region has the DNA TGTGCCAGCAGTTTATGGGCCGATGAAAAACTGTTTTTT.

This clone has only a few counts. This chain joins TRBV12-3 or TRBV12-4 and TRBJ1-1, with D uncertain. Trimming removed 3 bases at V and 11 bases at J, with 13 bases between. The CDR3 loop spans 12 amino acids. This CDR3 reads CASSLDFFGAFF. As DNA, the CDR3 is TGTGCCAGCAGTTTGGATTTTTTCGGGGCTTTCTTT.

This sequence joins TRBV2 and TRBJ1-5, with D unclear. This CDR3 spans 14 amino acids. The germline V gene encodes CDR1 SNHLY and CDR2 FYNNEI. Trimming shortened V by 3 bases and J by 4 bases, and 10 bases separated the two germline ends. In nucleotides, the CDR3 is TGTGCCAGCAGTGATTGGGAGCCAAATCAGCCCCAGCATTTT. Translation gives CASSDWEPNQPQHF.

The rearrangement joins TRBV7-9 to TRBJ1-2; D gene unclear. Germline CDR1 and CDR2: SEHNR and FQNEAQ (reference sequence). The CDR3 is 12 residues long. Trimming pared 4 bases from V and 4 bases from J, leaving 7 bases between. The DNA of the CDR3 is TGTGCCAGCAGCTCACAGCTCTATGGCTACACCTTC. Its protein product is CASSSQLYGYTF.

The chain links TRBV2 to TRBJ2-7; D uncertain. Germline values: CDR1 SNHLY, CDR2 FYNNEI. V was pared by 2 bases and J by 4 bases, with 18 bases between. CDR3 size: 16 residues. The CDR3 bases are TGTGCCAGCAGTGAATCGATGCAGGCCGTTGTGTACGAGCAGTACTTC. Its translation: CASSESMQAVVYEQYF.

In this sample, this clone turned up once. The chain employs TRBV5-1 and TRBJ2-3, with TRBD2 matching 9 bases. Germline V lookup: CDR1 SGHRS, CDR2 YFSETQ. V trimming: 0 bases; J trimming: 3 bases; junction bases outside the gene matches: 5. There are 16 residues in the CDR3. The CDR3, as DNA: TGCGCCAGCAGCTTGGGGGCTAGCGGGGTGACAGATACGCAGTATTTT. Translation gives CASSLGASGVTDTQYF.